This entry describes one T cell receptor (beta chain). Its binding antigen is unknown. No much larger clone is present one base from it, and per-base qualities are unavailable. Libraries were built with the immunoSEQ multiplex PCR assay. A mixture of 60 forward primers for TCR Vbeta segments and 13 reverse primers for TCR Jbeta segments was used in the multiplex PCR. The CDR3 region of rearranged TCR beta genes was amplified from genomic DNA by a multiplex PCR assay. On the Illumina HiSeq System, the amplified TCR beta libraries were sequenced as 87-base-pair reads. Processing in the source paper ran as follows. A later analysis tallied tens of millions of unique TCR beta chains across the 610 or so repertoires, and about 12 million of those chains were shared by two or more donors. Raw reads were error-corrected and collapsed into unique sequences by a nearest-neighbor algorithm in which closely related sequences were merged to remove PCR and sequencing errors. Alignment of CDR3 sequences to IMGT reference sequences was used to assign V, D and J gene segments. Each retained sequence needed at least a six-nucleotide match to both a V gene segment and a J gene segment. A rearrangement counted as productive if the CDR3 had no stop codons and remained in frame with V and J, and every other rearrangement counted as non-productive. CDR3 was defined according to IMGT convention as the region running from the second conserved V-encoded cysteine to the conserved J-encoded phenylalanine. The earlier analysis of 500 to 750 of the donors excluded any sequence lacking an unambiguous match to a single V gene segment. An earlier analysis of some 500 of the donors classified V segments as functional when productive rearrangements were above 56.7% and as segregating when the standard deviation between donors was above 5%. A statistical classification framework was built to diagnose cytomegalovirus status from the catalog of TCR beta chain sequences. In a later analysis, V and J genes were assigned by comparing TCR nucleotide sequences against IMGT/GENE-DB human TR gene sequences. Using the TCRdist pipeline, a later analysis assigned CDR3 sequences along with most-parsimonious VDJ recombination scenarios. A later analysis defined each TCR beta chain by its CDR3 amino acid sequence plus V-gene family, and excluded reads lacking a unique V-gene family. To address suspected cross-contamination and a sequencing artifact, a later analysis removed 450 to 700 highly shared, low-generation-probability nucleotide sequences. For each public chain, a later analysis derived a clonal expansion index from normalized ranks of inferred template counts within each repertoire. A later analysis computed generation probabilities with a VDJ recombination model fitted to out-of-frame rearrangements, and checked the results against IGoR. In a later analysis, hypergeometric tests were used to score TCR-TCR, TCR-HLA and TCR-CMV co-occurrence, with a repertoire-size bias correction applied to TCR pairs. In a later analysis, false discovery rates were estimated by permuting HLA or CMV assignments 20 times. A later analysis grouped co-occurring TCRs with DBSCAN, adding TCRdist sequence similarity when clustering within HLA-allele-positive subsets. Repertoires with fewer than 30,000 or more than 120,000 public chains, plus five repertoires with anomalous nucleotide sharing, were excluded from co-occurrence clustering. The source is immuneACCESS, and TCRdb retained only in-frame sequences with V and J called. Part of the clones is not carried over; for the studies checked, unresolved V genes explain less than half of this, and the remainder is unexplained. That table is the source of V, J and clone size, and D and trimming were worked out from the DNA. This sample lists a few hundred thousand clones; more than 80% were detected once. The top ten hold approximately 2.9% of the sample.

Counted from cysteine to phenylalanine, this CDR3 has 13 amino acids. The read is trimmed to its CDR3 DNA, 39 bases read in frame from base 1. The V end gives up 5 bases and the J end 3 bases, leaving 3 bases in the junction not matched to a gene. CDR1 and CDR2 (KGHSY, FQNENV) derive from the germline V gene. These data belong to a study of cytomegalovirus exposure and HLA in healthy donors (dated by TCRdb to about 2017). For context, the study as a whole: An earlier analysis of 587 of the donors reported about 300 Gb of sequence data and 95 million to 130 million unique TCR beta sequences obtained from approximately 180 million T cells. Donor age, sex, ethnicity and CMV serostatus were compiled together with the repertoire data. Typing coverage differed by locus: A, B, C, DRB1 and DQB1 were typed in roughly 620-630 donors, DQA1 in about 510, DPA1 in 606, and DPB1 in 400 to 480. Across around 400 genotyped donors of the cohort, an average of about 240,000 unique TCR beta nucleotide sequences per donor were sequenced, and roughly 17% of those sequences were non-productive. A later analysis re-examined previously published TCR beta repertoires from roughly 720 donors and added high-resolution HLA genotyping to investigate patterns of TCR occurrence. Roughly five DR-DQ haplotypes were handled as single units for association and clustering, since linkage in the cohort was strong. Besides the first cohort of around 700 subjects, a separate validation cohort made up of over 95 different subjects was used. Every repertoire in the discovery cohort had been generated on one and the same sequencing platform. The aim of the study was to test whether cataloging public T cell receptors could identify signatures of past pathogen exposure. An earlier analysis of some 600 of the donors applied high-throughput TCR beta sequencing to assess whether each TCR beta V gene segment acted as functional or pseudogenic. A later genetic analysis used genome-wide SNP genotypes for about 65% of the 666 donors, treating that subset as a discovery cohort. To predict cytomegalovirus infection status, the study combined high-throughput TCR immunosequencing, statistical association of individual TCRs with disease status, and machine learning. Rather than using new phenotypic data, the later analysis identified candidate immune exposures from TCR beta sequences and from how often those sequences occurred across donors. About 300 gigabases of sequencing data and approximately 93 million unique TCR sequences were included in an early release covering about 700 HLA-typed donors. Among the approximately 420 genotyped donors, 81% belonged to the genetic ancestry cluster associated with self-reported Caucasian donors. The study used immunosequencing to profile the T cell repertoires of several hundred subjects and linked those repertoires to cytomegalovirus serostatus. Class I and class II HLA loci were covered by the typing at four-digit resolution.

The cohort consisted of 650 to 850 healthy bone marrow donors. Cohort members were all nominally healthy when sampled, although unrecorded immune exposures were likely present. The donor was CMV seronegative and was included in the group of a few hundred seronegative cohort members. A peripheral blood sample was collected from each donor, and TCR beta sequencing was performed on peripheral blood mononuclear cells. The Qiagen DNeasy Blood Extraction Kit was used to extract genomic DNA from the blood cell samples. Results the study describes overall, beyond this receptor: In vitro tests confirmed that a few of the cytomegalovirus-associated TCR beta chains recognize cytomegalovirus antigens. For the cohort, immune exposure information was limited to CMV serostatus. The classifier was reported to diagnose cytomegalovirus status with high specificity and sensitivity in both the original cohort and the validation cohort. While some public TCRs were present in many individuals, most TCR sequences turned up only very rarely across donors. The 87-base-pair reads could not distinguish some IMGT-functional V segments, including TRBV6-2 and TRBV6-3, so those segments were excluded. The authors suggested that the approach could potentially be generalized to other disease states and immunological phenotypes. Because HLA typing was unavailable for some donors at each locus, only the typed subset was used in association tests. In the study, around 160 TCR beta chains were listed as associated with cytomegalovirus. Correlated functional status among segregating V segments might be attributable to linkage disequilibrium, but an unknown experimental factor could not be ruled out. Assigning TCR associations to individual alleles was difficult when HLA alleles, especially DR and DQ, strongly co-occurred. According to a later analysis, most CMV-associated TCR beta chains appeared to be HLA-restricted, and the HLA associations seemed to be driven largely by CMV exposure. According to a later genetic analysis, donors in an Asian-associated ancestry cluster had fewer N-insertions in productive TCRs than the approximately 690-donor mean. A cluster of highly shared sequence variants was judged likely to be a technical artifact of the sequencing pipeline. According to a later analysis, TCR association rates differed among HLA loci, with DRB1 alleles showing the most associated TCRs and HLA-C alleles showing the fewest. Broadly in line with IMGT annotations, most TCR beta V segments showed up in productive rearrangements about 87% or about 30% of the time in an earlier analysis of some 590 of the donors. V-gene and J-gene trimming of TCR beta chains was associated with a missense DCLRE1C variant in a later genetic analysis, and the association was replicated in an independent cohort. The presence/absence analyses assumed that sequencing depth was roughly uniform across donors, and that assumption may not be true. Because counts were too low, seventeen rarely observed V segments, including chromosome 9 orphons, were excluded from the earlier analysis of under 650 of the donors. The cohort was sequenced for TCR beta chains only, and without alpha or paired-chain data the features that could be detected were limited. Specific HLA alleles were associated with 16,951 TCR beta sequences at a false discovery rate of 0.05 in a later analysis. A later analysis reported that several top co-occurrence clusters appeared linked to parvovirus B19, influenza, CMV and Epstein-Barr virus. A further reported finding was that TCR beta sequences accurately predicted the HLA-A and HLA-B alleles for most subjects in the first cohort. In a later analysis, HLA-associated TCR beta chains were found to be more clonally expanded and to have lower generation probabilities than equally common non-associated chains.

This chain is built from TRBV16 and TRBJ1-1; TRBD1 fits 7 bases in the junction. The sample consisted of PBMCs. The receptor comes from a man aged 25-45 years in good health and CMV-seronegative. For the CDR3, the sequence is CASSVDRDTEAFF. At the DNA level, the sequence is TGTGCCAGCAGCGTTGACAGGGACACTGAAGCTTTCTTT.